This T cell receptor beta chain was found in a study of blood T cell repertoires in COVID-19. Measured with immunoSEQ multiplex PCR; TCRdb has only the in-frame clones, and not every one. The data hold hundreds of thousands of clones, with approximately 90% observed a single time. This clone was counted once. Possible read error: a much larger clone is one base away. This sample includes further DNA sequences coding for the same CDR3. V gave up 5 bases and J gave up 1 base, with 8 bases separating them. The CDR3 contains 13 residues. Germline assignment: CDR1 SGHTA and CDR2 FQGTGA. The chain recombines TRBV7-3 with TRBJ1-1; D might be TRBD1 (5 bases). The sample consisted of PBMCs or T cells enriched from blood (not recorded which). The sequence was collected from a middle-aged woman who had recovered from COVID-19. The CDR3 protein is CASSPQGNTEAFF. The CDR3 DNA reads TGTGCCAGCAGCCCCCAGGGGAACACTGAAGCTTTCTTT.